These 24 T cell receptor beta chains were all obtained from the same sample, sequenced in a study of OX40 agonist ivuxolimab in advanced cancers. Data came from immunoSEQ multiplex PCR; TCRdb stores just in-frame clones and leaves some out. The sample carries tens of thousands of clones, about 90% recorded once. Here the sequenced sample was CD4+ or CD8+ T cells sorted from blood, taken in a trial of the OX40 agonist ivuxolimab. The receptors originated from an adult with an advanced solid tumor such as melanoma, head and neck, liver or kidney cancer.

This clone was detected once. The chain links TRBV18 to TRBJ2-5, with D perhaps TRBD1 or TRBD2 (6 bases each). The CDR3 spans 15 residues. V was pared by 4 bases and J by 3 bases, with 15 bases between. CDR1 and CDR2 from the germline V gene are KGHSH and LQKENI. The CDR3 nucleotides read TGTGCCAGCTCACTCTATCCGGAGGGGGAAGAGACCCAGTACTTC. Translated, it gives CASSLYPEGEETQYF.

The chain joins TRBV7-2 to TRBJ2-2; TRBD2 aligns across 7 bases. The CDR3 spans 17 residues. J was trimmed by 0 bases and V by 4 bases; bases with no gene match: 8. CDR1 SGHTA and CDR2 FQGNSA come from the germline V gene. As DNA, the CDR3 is TGTGCCAGCAGCTCTCCTCGGGACTACGCGAACACCGGGGAGCTGTTTTTT. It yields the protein CASSSPRDYANTGELFF.

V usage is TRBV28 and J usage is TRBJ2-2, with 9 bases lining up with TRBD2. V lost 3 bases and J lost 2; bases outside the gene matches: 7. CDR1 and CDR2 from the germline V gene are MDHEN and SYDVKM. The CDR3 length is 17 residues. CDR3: CASSFLAGTINTGELFF. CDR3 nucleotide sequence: TGTGCCAGCAGTTTTCTAGCGGGGACGATCAACACCGGGGAGCTGTTTTTT.

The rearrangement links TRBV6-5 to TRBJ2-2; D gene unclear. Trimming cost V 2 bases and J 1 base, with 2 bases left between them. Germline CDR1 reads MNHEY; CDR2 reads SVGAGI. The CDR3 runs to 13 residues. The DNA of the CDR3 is TGTGCCAGCAGTTACAAGAACACCGGGGAGCTGTTTTTT. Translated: CASSYKNTGELFF.

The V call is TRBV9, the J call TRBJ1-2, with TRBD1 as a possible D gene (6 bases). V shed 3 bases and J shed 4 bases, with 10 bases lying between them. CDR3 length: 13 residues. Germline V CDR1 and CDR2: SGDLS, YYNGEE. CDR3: CASSGGQPYGYTF. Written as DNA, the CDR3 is TGTGCCAGCAGCGGAGGACAGCCCTATGGCTACACCTTC.

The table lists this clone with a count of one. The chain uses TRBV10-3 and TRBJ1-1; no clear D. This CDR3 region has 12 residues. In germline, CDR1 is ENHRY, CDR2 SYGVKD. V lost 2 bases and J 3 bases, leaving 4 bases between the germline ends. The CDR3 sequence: CAISEADTEAFF. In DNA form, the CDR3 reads TGTGCCATCAGTGAGGCGGACACTGAAGCTTTCTTT.

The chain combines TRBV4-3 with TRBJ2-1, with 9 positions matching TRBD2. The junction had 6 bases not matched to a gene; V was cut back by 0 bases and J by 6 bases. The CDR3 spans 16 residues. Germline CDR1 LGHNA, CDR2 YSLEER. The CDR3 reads CASSQERAGGRNEQFF. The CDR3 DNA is TGCGCCAGCAGCCAAGAGCGAGCGGGAGGTCGCAATGAGCAGTTCTTC.

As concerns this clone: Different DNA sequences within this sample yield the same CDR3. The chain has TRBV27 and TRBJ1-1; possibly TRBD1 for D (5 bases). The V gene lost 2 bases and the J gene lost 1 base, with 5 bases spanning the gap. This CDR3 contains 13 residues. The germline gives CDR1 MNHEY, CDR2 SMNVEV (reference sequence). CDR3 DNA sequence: TGTGCCAGCAGTTTAGGGGGGAACACTGAAGCTTTCTTT. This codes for CASSLGGNTEAFF.

DNA of the CDR3: TGTGCCAGCAGCCTAGCCGGGACTCAATCCTACGAGCAGTACTTC. Its translation: CASSLAGTQSYEQYF. The chain recombines TRBV6-6 with TRBJ2-7; tentatively, D is TRBD2 (6 bases). The CDR3 totals 15 residues. CDR1 and CDR2 from the germline V gene are MNHNY and SVGAGI (reference sequence). The germline V and J ends were trimmed by 6 bases and 1 base, with 16 bases remaining between them.

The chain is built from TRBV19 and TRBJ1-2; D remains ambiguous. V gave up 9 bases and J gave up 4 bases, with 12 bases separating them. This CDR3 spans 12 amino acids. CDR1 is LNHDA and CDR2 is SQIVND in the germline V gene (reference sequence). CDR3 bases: TGTGCCAGCTGGGCGCTGGGCTATGGCTACACCTTC. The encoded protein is CASWALGYGYTF.

In DNA form, the CDR3 reads TGTGCCAGCAGTTTAGGGACAATCGCGACTGGAAACACCATATATTTT. This codes for CASSLGTIATGNTIYF. This chain uses TRBV28 with TRBJ1-3, with D perhaps matching TRBD1 (6 bases). Trimming cost V 2 bases and J 2 bases, with 13 bases left between them. This CDR3 has 16 residues. CDR1 and CDR2 (germline): MDHEN, SYDVKM.

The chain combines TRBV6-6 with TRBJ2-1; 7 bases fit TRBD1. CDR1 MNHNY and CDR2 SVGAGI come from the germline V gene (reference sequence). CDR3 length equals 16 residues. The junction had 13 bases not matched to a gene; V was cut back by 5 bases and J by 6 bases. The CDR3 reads CASSLPPGQMGNEQFF. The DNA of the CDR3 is TGTGCCAGCAGTCTGCCACCGGGACAGATGGGCAATGAGCAGTTCTTC.

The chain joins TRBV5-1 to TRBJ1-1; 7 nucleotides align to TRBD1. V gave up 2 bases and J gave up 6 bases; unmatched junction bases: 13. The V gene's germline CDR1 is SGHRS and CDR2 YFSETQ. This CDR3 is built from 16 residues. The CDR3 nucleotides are TGCGCCAGCAGCTTTCGAGGGGGCGACTTGAGGGCTGAAGCTTTCTTT. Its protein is CASSFRGGDLRAEAFF.

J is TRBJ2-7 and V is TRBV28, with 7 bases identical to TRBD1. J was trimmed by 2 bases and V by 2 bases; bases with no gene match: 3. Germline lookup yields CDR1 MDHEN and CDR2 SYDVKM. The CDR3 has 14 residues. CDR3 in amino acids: CASSLRRGPYEQYF. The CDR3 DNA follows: TGTGCCAGCAGTTTAAGAAGGGGGCCCTACGAGCAGTACTTC.

The CDR3 sequence: CASSPTGGEIEKLFF. The CDR3 DNA sequence: TGTGCCAGCAGCCCCACAGGGGGCGAAATTGAAAAACTGTTTTTT. The chain couples TRBV9 to TRBJ1-4; TRBD1 matches at 9 bases. Germline V gives CDR1 SGDLS, CDR2 YYNGEE. CDR3 length equals 15 residues. J lost 7 bases, V lost 4 bases, and 8 bases had no gene match.

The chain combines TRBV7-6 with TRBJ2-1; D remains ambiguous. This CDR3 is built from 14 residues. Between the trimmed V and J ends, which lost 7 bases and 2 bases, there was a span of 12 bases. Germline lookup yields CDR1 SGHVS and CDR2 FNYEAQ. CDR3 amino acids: CASIGQNPYNEQFF. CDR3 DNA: TGTGCCAGCATAGGTCAGAACCCCTACAATGAGCAGTTCTTC.

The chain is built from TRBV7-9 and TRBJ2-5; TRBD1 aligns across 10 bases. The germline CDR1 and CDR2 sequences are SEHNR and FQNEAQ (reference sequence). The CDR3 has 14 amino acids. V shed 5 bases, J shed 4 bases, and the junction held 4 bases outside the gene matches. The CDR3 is CASSHRTGGETQYF. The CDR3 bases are TGTGCCAGCAGCCACCGGACAGGGGGAGAGACCCAGTACTTC.

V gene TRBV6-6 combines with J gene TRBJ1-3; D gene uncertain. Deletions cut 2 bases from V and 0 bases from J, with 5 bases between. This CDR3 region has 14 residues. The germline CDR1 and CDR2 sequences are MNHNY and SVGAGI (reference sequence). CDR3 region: CASSYPASGNTIYF. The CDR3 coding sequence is TGTGCCAGCAGTTACCCAGCCTCTGGAAACACCATATATTTT.

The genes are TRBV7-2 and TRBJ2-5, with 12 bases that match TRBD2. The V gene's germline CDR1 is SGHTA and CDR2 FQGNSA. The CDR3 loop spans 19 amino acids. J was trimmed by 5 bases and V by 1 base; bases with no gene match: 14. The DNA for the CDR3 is TGTGCCAGCAGCTTAGTGGGCCTAGCGGGAGGGAGCGCCTGGGAGACCCAGTACTTC. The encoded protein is CASSLVGLAGGSAWETQYF. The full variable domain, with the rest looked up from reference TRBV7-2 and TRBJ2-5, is GAGVSQSPSNKVTEKGKDVELRCDPISGHTALYWYRQSLGQGLEFLIYFQGNSAPDKSGLPSDRFSAERTGGSVSTLTIQRTQQEDSAVYLCASSLVGLAGGSAWETQYFGPGTRLLVL.

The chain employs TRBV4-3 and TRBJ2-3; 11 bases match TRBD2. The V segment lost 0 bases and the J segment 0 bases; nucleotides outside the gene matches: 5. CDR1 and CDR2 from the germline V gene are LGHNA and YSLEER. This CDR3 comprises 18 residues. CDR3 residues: CASSQEGLADPSTDTQYF. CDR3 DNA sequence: TGCGCCAGCAGCCAAGAGGGACTAGCGGACCCTAGCACAGATACGCAGTATTTT.

This CDR3 reads CASSSPIGAYNEQFF. The CDR3 DNA reads as TGTGCCAGCAGTTCCCCAATAGGGGCCTACAATGAGCAGTTCTTC. This chain joins TRBV27 and TRBJ2-1; D perhaps matches TRBD1 (5 bases). Trimming cost V 4 bases and J 2 bases, with 12 bases left between them. In germline, CDR1 is MNHEY, CDR2 SMNVEV (reference sequence). CDR3 length equals 15 residues.

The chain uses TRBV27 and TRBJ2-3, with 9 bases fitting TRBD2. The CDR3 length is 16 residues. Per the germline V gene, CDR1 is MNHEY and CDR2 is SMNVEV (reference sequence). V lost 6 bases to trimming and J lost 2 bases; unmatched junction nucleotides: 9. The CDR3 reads CASRPLAGEFTDTQYF. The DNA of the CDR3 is TGTGCCAGCAGACCTTTAGCGGGAGAGTTCACAGATACGCAGTATTTT.

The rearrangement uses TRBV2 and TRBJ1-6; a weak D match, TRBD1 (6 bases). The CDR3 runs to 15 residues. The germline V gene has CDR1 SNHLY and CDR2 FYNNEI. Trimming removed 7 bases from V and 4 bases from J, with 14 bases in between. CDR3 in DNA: TGTGCCAGCAAAGTGGGGGCCAGTTATAATTCACCCCTCCACTTT. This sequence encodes CASKVGASYNSPLHF.

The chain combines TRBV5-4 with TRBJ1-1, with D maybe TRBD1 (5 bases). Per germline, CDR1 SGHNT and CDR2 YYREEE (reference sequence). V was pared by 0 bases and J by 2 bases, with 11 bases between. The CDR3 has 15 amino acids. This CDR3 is CASSLGDLVNTEAFF. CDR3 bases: TGTGCCAGCAGCTTGGGGGACCTGGTTAACACTGAAGCTTTCTTT.